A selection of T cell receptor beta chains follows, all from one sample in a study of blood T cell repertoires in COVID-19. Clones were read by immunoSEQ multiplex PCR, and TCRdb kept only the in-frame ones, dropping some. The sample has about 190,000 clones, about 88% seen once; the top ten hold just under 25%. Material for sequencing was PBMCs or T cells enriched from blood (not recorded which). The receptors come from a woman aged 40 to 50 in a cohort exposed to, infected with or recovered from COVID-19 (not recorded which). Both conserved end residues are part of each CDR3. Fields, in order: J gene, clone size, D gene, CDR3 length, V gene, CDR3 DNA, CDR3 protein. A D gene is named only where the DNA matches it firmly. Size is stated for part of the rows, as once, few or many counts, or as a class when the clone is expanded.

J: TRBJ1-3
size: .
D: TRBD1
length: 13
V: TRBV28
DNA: TGTGCCAGCAGTGGGGGACAGGGAAGCACCATATATTTT
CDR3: CASSGGQGSTIYF

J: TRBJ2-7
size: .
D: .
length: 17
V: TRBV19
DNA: TGTGCCAGTAGTATAGATTCCCCGGGACATTCTACCTACGAGCAGTACTTC
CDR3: CASSIDSPGHSTYEQYF

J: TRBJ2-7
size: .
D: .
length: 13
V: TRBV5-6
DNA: TGTGCCAGCAGCTTGGGACAGAATCGCGAGCAGTACTTC
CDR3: CASSLGQNREQYF

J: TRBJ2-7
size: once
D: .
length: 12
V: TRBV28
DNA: TGTGCCAGCATCGGTCACTCCTACGAGCAGTACTTC
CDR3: CASIGHSYEQYF

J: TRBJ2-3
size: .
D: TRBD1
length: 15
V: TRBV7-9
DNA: TGTGCCAGCAGCTTAGCCAGGGGGCGCACAGATACGCAGTATTTT
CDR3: CASSLARGRTDTQYF

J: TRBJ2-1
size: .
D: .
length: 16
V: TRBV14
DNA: TGTGCCAGCAGCCAGAGAGGGCGGGATCCGAGTAATGAGCAGTTCTTC
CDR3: CASSQRGRDPSNEQFF

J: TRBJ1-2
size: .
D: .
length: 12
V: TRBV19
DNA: TGTGCCAGTACCCCTAGTCCCCATGGCTACACCTTC
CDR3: CASTPSPHGYTF

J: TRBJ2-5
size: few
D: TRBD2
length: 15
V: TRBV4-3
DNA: TGCGCCAGCAGCCAAAAGCGGGAGGGCCCAGAGACCCAGTACTTC
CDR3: CASSQKREGPETQYF

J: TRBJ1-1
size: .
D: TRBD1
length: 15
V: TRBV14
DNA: TGTGCCAGCAGCCAGAGGGACAGGGCTAGGACTGAAGCTTTCTTT
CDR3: CASSQRDRARTEAFF

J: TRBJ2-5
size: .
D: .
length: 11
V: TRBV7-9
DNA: TGTGCCAGCAGCTCCAGAGAGACCCAGTACTTC
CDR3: CASSSRETQYF

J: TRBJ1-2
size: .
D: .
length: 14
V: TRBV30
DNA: TGTGCCTGGAGTGTAGGCCAGGGCCCCTATGGCTACACCTTC
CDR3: CAWSVGQGPYGYTF

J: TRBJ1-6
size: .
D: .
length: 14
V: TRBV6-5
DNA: TGTGCCAGCAGTTACTCAGGGGGAAATTCACCCCTCCACTTT
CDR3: CASSYSGGNSPLHF

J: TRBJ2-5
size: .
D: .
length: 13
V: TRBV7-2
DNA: TGTGCCAGCAGCTTATCCCCTCGGGAGACCCAGTACTTC
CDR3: CASSLSPRETQYF

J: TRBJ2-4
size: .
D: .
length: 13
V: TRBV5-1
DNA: TGCGCCAGCAGGAACAGTTTGACAAACATTCAGTACTTC
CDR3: CASRNSLTNIQYF

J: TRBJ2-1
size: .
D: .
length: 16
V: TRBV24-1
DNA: TGTGCCACCAGTGGAATCGGCGGGATCTCCTACAATGAGCAGTTCTTC
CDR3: CATSGIGGISYNEQFF

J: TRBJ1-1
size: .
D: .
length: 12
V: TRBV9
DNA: TGTGCCTCACGCAGGGGGAACACTGAAGCTTTCTTT
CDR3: CASRRGNTEAFF

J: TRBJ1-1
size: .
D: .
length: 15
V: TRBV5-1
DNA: TGCGCCAGCAGCTCCCTGACATTGGGGAACACTGAAGCTTTCTTT
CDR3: CASSSLTLGNTEAFF

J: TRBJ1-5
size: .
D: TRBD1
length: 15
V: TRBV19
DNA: TGTGCCAGTAACCCGAGAGGGGGCGGGAATCAGCCCCAGCATTTT
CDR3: CASNPRGGGNQPQHF

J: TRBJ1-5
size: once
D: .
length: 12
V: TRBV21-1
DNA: TGTGCCAGCACCCCTCGGGAACCGCTCCAGCATTTT
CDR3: CASTPREPLQHF

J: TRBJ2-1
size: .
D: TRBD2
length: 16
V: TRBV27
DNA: TGTGCCAGCAGTCCTGTAGGACTAGCGGGACCCAATGAGCAGTTCTTC
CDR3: CASSPVGLAGPNEQFF

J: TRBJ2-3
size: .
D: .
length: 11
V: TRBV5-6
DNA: TGTGCCAGCAGCTTCCGGGATACGCAGTATTTT
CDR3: CASSFRDTQYF

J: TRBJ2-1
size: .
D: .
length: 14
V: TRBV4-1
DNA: TGCGCCAGCAGCCAAGGGCAGGGGGGCAATGAGCAGTTCTTC
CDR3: CASSQGQGGNEQFF

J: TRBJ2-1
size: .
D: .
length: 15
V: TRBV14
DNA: TGTGCCAGCAGCCCCTATAGCGGTAGCTACAATGAGCAGTTCTTC
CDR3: CASSPYSGSYNEQFF

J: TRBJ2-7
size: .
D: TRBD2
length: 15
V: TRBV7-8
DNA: TGTGCCAGCAGCTACACTAGCGGGAGCTCCTACGAGCAGTACTTC
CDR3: CASSYTSGSSYEQYF

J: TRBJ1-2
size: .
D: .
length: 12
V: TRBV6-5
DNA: TGTGCCAGCACCTTGGACAATTATGGCTACACCTTC
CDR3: CASTLDNYGYTF

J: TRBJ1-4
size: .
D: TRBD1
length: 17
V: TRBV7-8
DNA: TGTGCCAGCAGCTCGTCCGGGACAGGGGGCCTAATTGGAAGACTGTTTTTT
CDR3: CASSSSGTGGLIGRLFF

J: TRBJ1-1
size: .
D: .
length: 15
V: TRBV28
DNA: TGTGCCAGCAGTTACGGGGGGCGAAGAATCTCTGAAGCTTTCTTT
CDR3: CASSYGGRRISEAFF

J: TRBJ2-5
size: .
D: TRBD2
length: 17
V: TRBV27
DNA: TGTGCCAGCAGTTTATCGTACCCGGGACTAAAAGAAGAGACCCAGTACTTC
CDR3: CASSLSYPGLKEETQYF

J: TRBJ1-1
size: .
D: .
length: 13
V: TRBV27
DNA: TGTGCCAGCAGTTTATCCCCCATCACTGAAGCTTTCTTT
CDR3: CASSLSPITEAFF

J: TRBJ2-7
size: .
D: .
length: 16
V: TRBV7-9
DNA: TGTGCCAGCAGCTTAACGACTGCAGCCCACTCCTACGAGCAGTACTTC
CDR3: CASSLTTAAHSYEQYF

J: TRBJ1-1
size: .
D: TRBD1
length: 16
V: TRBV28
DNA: TGTGCCAGCAGCTACGGGACAGGGGGCAGGGGTACTGAAGCTTTCTTT
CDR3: CASSYGTGGRGTEAFF

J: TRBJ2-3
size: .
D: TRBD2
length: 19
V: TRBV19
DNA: TGTGCCAGTAGTAAAAGTAGCGGGGGGGCCCCCGATAGCACAGATACGCAGTATTTT
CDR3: CASSKSSGGAPDSTDTQYF

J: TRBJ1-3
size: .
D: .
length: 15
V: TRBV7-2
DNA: TGTGCCAGCAGCTTAAAAGCCCTCTCTGGAAACACCATATATTTT
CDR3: CASSLKALSGNTIYF

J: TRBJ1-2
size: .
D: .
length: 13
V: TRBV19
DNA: TGTGCCAGTAGTATTGGTAGGGGGTATGGCTACACCTTC
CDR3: CASSIGRGYGYTF

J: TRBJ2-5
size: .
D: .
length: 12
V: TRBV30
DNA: TGTGCCTGGAGCCGGGGTAAAGAGACCCAGTACTTC
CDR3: CAWSRGKETQYF

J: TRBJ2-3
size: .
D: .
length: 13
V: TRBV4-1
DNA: TGCGCCAGCAGTTTACTGGTCACAGATACGCAGTATTTT
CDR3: CASSLLVTDTQYF

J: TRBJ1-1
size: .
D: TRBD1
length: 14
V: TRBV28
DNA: TGTGCCAGCAGCTCACCAGGGGGGAACACTGAAGCTTTCTTT
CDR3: CASSSPGGNTEAFF

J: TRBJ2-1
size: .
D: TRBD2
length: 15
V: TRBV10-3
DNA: TGTGCCATCAGTGAGGGACTAGCGGGTTACAATGAGCAGTTCTTC
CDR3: CAISEGLAGYNEQFF

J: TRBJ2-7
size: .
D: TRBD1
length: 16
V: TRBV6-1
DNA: TGTGCCAGCAGTGCCAATCCCCTTAGACAGGGAAGCGAGCAGTACTTC
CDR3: CASSANPLRQGSEQYF

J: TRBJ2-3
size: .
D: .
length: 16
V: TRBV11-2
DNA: TGTGCCAGCAGCGGCCCCCAGGGGCCGGGGACAGATACGCAGTATTTT
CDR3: CASSGPQGPGTDTQYF

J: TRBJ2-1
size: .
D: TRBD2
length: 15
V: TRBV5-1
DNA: TGCGCCAGCAGCTTGACTAGCGGACCCTACAATGAGCAGTTCTTC
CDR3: CASSLTSGPYNEQFF

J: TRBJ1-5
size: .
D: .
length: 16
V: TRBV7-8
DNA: TGTGCCAGCAGCCTAGATACAGGTTATAGCAATCAGCCCCAGCATTTT
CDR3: CASSLDTGYSNQPQHF

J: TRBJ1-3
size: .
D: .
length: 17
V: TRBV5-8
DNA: TGTGCCAGCAGCTTGGCCAGCGGCACCCTCTCTGGAAACACCATATATTTT
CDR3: CASSLASGTLSGNTIYF

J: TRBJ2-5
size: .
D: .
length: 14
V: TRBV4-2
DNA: TGTGCCAGCAGCCAAGATATGGACTCCCGGACCCAGTACTTC
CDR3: CASSQDMDSRTQYF

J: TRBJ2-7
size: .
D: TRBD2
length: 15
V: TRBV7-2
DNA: TGTGCCAGCAGCTTACCCCCCGGGACTACTAACGAGCAGTACTTC
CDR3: CASSLPPGTTNEQYF

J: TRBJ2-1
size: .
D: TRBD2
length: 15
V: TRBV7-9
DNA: TGTGCCAGCAGCTCCGTGGCGGGAGGGCCCGATGAGCAGTTCTTC
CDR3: CASSSVAGGPDEQFF

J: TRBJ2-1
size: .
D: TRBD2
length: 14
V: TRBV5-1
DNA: TGCGCCAGCAGCTTGGCCGGGAGGGCGGCTGAGCAGTTCTTC
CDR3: CASSLAGRAAEQFF

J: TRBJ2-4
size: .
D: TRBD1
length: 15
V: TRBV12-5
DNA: TGTGCTAGTGGTCTGACGGGACAGACCAAAAACATTCAGTACTTC
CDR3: CASGLTGQTKNIQYF

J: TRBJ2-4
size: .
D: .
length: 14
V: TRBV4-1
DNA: TGCGCCAGCAGCCAAGATTGGTCAGCGGACATTCAGTACTTC
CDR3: CASSQDWSADIQYF

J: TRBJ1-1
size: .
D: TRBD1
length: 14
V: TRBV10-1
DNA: TGCGCCAGCAGGGACAGGGGGAAGAAAATTGAAGCTTTCTTT
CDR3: CASRDRGKKIEAFF

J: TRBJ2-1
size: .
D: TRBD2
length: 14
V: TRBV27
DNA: TGTGCCAGCAGTCGACTAGCGGTCACTAATGAGCAGTTCTTC
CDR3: CASSRLAVTNEQFF

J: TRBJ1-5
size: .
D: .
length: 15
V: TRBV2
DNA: TGTGCCAGCAGAGAGGGGACAACCTTCAATCAGCCCCAGCATTTT
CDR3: CASREGTTFNQPQHF

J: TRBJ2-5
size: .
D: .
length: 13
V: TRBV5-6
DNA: TGTGCCAGCAGCCCCGGCCGAGGAAAGACCCAGTACTTC
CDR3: CASSPGRGKTQYF

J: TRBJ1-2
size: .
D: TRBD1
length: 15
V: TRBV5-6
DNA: TGTGCCAGCAGCACGGTACAGGGGCGCGCGTATGGCTACACCTTC
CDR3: CASSTVQGRAYGYTF

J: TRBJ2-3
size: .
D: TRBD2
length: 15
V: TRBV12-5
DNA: TGTGCTAGTGGCAAGGGACTAGCGGGCACAGATACGCAGTATTTT
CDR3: CASGKGLAGTDTQYF